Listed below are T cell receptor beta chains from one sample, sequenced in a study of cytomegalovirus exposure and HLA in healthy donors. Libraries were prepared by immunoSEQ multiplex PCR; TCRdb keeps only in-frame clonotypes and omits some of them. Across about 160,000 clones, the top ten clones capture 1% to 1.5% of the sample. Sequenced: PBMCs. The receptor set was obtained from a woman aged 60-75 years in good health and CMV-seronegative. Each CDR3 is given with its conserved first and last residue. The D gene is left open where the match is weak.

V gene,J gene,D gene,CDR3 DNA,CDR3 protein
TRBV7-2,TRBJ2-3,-,TGTGCCAGCAGCTTGACAGGCTGGGTAGATACGCAGTATTTT,CASSLTGWVDTQYF
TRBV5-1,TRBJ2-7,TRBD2,TGCGCCAGCAGGAGACTAGCCACCTCCTACGAGCAGTACTTC,CASRRLATSYEQYF
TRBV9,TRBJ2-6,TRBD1,TGTGCCAGCAGCCCCTTGATTCTTCTCAGGGGGAATGGGGCCAACGTCCTGACTTTC,CASSPLILLRGNGANVLTF
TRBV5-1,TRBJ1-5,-,TGCGCCAGCAGCTTGGCGGGAGGTCCCAATCAGCCCCAGCATTTT,CASSLAGGPNQPQHF
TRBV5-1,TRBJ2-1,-,TGCGCCAGCAGCTTGGCGGTCCGCGATGAGCAGTTCTTC,CASSLAVRDEQFF
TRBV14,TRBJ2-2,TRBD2,TGTGCCAGCAGCCACCGACTAGCGGTGAACACCGGGGAGCTGTTTTTT,CASSHRLAVNTGELFF
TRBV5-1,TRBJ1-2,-,TGCGCCAGCAGCTTGGCAGGGGCAGATGGCTACACCTTC,CASSLAGADGYTF
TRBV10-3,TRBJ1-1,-,TGTGCCATCAGTGAAGGGGCCCCCACTGAAGCTTTCTTT,CAISEGAPTEAFF
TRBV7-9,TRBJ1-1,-,TGTGCCAGCAGCTTAGTGATGCAAAGGGGGACTGAAGCTTTCTTT,CASSLVMQRGTEAFF
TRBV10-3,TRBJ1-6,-,TGTGCCATCAGAGGACACGATAATTCACCCCTCCACTTT,CAIRGHDNSPLHF
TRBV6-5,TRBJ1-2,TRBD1,TGTGCCAGCAGCAACGGACAGGGAGGAAGCTATGGCTACACCTTC,CASSNGQGGSYGYTF
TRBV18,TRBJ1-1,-,TGTGCCAGCTCACCAGTGGGGGCCATGAACACTGAAGCTTTCTTT,CASSPVGAMNTEAFF
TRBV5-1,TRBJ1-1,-,TGCGCCAGCACCGAGACAGGGAACACTGAAGCTTTCTTT,CASTETGNTEAFF
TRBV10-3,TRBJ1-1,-,TGTGCCATCAGTAACGGGGAGAACACTGAAGCTTTCTTT,CAISNGENTEAFF
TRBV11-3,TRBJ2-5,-,TGTGCCAGCAGCTTGGGCCGGGACTTCGTGGAGACCCAGTACTTC,CASSLGRDFVETQYF
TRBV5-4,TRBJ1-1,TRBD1,TGTGCCAGCAGCTTAATGCAGGGGGAGTCGGCAGCTTTCTTT,CASSLMQGESAAFF
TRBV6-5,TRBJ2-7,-,TGTGCCAGCAGTTACTCGCGGGAAGGGTACGAGCAGTACTTC,CASSYSREGYEQYF
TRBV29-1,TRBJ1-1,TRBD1,TGCAGCGGCCGACACCAGGGGGCTTTCACTGAAGCTTTCTTT,CSGRHQGAFTEAFF
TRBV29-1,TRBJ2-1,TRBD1,TGCAGCGTTGAAACGGGACAGGGGTTGTTCAATGAGCAGTTCTTC,CSVETGQGLFNEQFF
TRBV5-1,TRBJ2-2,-,TGCGCCAGCAGCTTTCCCGCTTTCAGGGACACCGGGGAGCTGTTTTTT,CASSFPAFRDTGELFF
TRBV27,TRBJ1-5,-,TGTGCCAGCAGTTTGGGCAGCCTGGGTCCCCAGCATTTT,CASSLGSLGPQHF
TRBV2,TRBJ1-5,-,TGTGCCAGCAGTGAGGGGCGCAATCAGCCCCAGCATTTT,CASSEGRNQPQHF
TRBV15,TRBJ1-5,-,TGTGCCACTTCACCAGGGGTTAGTCAGCCCCAGCATTTT,CATSPGVSQPQHF